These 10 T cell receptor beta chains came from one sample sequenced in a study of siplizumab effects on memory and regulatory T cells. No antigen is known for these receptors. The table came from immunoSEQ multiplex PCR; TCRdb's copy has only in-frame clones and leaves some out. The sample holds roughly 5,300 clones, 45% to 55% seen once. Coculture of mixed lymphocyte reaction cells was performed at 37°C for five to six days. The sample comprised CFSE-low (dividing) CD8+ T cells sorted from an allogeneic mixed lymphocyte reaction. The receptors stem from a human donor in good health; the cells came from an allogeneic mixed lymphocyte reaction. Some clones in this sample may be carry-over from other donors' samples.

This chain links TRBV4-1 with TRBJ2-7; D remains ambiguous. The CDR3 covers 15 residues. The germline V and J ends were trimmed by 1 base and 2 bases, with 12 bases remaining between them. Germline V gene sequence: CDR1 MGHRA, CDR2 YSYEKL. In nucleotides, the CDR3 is TGCGCCAGCAGCCAAGTTCCGGAACTAACCTACGAGCAGTACTTC. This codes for CASSQVPELTYEQYF.

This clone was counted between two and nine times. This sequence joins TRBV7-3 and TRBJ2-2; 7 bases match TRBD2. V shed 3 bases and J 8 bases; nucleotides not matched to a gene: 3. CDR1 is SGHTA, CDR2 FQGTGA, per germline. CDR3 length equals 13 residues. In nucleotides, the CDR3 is TGTGCCAGCAGCTTTACTAGCGCAGGGGAGCTGTTTTTT. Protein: CASSFTSAGELFF. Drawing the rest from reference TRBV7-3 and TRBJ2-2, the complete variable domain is GAGVSQTPSNKVTEKGKYVELRCDPISGHTALYWYRQSLGQGPEFLIYFQGTGAADDSGLPNDRFFAVRPEGSVSTLKIQRTERGDSAVYLCASSFTSAGELFFGEGSRLTVL.

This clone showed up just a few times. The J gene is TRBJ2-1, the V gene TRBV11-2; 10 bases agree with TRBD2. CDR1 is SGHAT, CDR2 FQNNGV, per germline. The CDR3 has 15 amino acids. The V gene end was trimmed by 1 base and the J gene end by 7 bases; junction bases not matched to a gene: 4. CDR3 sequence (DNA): TGTGCCAGCAGCTTAGTAGCGGGAGGACCTAATGAGCAGTTCTTC. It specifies CASSLVAGGPNEQFF.

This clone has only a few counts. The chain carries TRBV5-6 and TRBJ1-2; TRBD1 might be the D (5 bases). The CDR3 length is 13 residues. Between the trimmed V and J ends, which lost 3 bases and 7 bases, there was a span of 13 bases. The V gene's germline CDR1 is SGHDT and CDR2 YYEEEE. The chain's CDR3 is CASSWGTGGGYTF. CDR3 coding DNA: TGTGCCAGCAGCTGGGGGACGGGAGGTGGCTACACCTTC. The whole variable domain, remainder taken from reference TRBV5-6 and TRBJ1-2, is DAGVTQSPTHLIKTRGQQVTLRCSPKSGHDTVSWYQQALGQGPQFIFQYYEEEERQRGNFPDRFSGHQFPNYSSELNVNALLLGDSALYLCASSWGTGGGYTFGSGTRLTVV.

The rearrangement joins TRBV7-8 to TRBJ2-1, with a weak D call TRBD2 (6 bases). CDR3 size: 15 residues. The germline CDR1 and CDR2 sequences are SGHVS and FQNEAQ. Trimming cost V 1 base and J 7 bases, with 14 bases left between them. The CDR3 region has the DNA TGTGCCAGCAGCTTAGGCGGAGGGTGGATTAATGAGCAGTTCTTC. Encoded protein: CASSLGGGWINEQFF.

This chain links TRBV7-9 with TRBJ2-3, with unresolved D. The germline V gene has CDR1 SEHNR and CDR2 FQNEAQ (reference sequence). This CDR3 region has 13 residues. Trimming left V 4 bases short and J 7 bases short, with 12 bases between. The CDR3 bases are TGTGCCAGCAGCTCCTTAATGGAGAATACGCAGTATTTT. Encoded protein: CASSSLMENTQYF.

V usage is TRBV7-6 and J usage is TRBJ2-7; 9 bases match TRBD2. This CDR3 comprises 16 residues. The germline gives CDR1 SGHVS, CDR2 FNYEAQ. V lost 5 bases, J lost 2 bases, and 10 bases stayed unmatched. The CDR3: CASSSDGGLAPYEQYF. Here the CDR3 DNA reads TGTGCCAGCAGCAGCGACGGAGGACTAGCGCCCTACGAGCAGTACTTC.

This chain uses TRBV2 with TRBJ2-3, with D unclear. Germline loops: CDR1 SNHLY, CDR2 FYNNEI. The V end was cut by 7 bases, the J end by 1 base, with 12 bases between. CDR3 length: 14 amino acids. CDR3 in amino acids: CASNPITGTDTQYF. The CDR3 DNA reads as TGTGCCAGCAACCCAATAACAGGCACAGATACGCAGTATTTT. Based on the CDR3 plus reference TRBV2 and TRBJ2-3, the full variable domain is EPEVTQTPSHQVTQMGQEVILRCVPISNHLYFYWYRQILGQKVEFLVSFYNNEISEKSEIFDDQFSVERPDGSNFTLKIRSTKLEDSAMYFCASNPITGTDTQYFGPGTRLTVL.

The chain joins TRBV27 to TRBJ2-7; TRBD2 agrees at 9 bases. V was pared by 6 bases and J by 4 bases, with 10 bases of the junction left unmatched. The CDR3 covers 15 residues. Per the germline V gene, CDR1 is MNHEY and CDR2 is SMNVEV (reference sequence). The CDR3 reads CASSLSRGGVYEQYF. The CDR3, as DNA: TGTGCCAGCAGCCTATCGCGGGGGGGCGTTTACGAGCAGTACTTC.

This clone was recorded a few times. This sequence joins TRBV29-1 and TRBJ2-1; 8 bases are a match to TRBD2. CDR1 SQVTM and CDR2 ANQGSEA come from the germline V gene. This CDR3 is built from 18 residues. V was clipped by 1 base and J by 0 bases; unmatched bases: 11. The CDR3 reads CSVEVRSGVISSYNEQFF. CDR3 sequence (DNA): TGCAGCGTTGAAGTACGTAGCGGGGTTATCAGCTCCTACAATGAGCAGTTCTTC.